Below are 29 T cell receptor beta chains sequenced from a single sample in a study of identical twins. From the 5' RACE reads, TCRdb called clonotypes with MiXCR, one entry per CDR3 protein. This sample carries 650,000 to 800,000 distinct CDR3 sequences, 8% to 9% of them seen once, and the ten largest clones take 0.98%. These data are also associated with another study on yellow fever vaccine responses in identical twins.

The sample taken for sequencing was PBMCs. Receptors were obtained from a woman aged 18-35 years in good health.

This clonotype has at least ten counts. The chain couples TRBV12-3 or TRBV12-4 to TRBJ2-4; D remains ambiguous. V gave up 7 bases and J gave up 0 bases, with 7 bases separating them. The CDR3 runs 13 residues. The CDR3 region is CASTAVAKNIQYF. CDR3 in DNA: TGTGCCAGCACTGCCGTAGCCAAAAACATTCAGTACTTC.

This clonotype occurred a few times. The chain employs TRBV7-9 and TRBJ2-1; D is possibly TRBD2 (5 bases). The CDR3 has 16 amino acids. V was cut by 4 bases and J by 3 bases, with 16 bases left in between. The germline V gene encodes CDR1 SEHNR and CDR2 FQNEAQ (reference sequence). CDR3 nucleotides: TGTGCCAGCAGCTCGAGGGCAGAAGGTTTCTACAATGAGCAGTTCTTC. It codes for CASSSRAEGFYNEQFF.

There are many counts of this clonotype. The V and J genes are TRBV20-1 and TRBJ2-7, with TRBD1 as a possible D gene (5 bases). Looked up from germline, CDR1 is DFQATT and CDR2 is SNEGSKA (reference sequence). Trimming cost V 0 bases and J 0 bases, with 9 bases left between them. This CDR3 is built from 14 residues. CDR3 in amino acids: CSARDRRGSYEQYF. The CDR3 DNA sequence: TGCAGTGCTAGAGATCGAAGGGGCTCCTACGAGCAGTACTTC.

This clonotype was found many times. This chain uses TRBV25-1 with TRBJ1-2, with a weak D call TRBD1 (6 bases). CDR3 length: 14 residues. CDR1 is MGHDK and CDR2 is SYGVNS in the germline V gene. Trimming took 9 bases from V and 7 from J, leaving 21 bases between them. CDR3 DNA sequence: TGTGCCAGTCTTGGGGGCTCCCGGGGTACTGGCTACACCTTC. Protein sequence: CASLGGSRGTGYTF.

The CDR3, as DNA: TGTGCCAGCTGGGGGCCACAGACCGAGGAGCAGTACTTC. Protein sequence: CASWGPQTEEQYF. This sequence joins TRBV2 and TRBJ2-7, with D perhaps matching TRBD1 (6 bases). CDR1 SNHLY and CDR2 FYNNEI come from the germline V gene. This CDR3 contains 13 residues. Trimming left V 8 bases short and J 7 bases short, with 18 bases between.

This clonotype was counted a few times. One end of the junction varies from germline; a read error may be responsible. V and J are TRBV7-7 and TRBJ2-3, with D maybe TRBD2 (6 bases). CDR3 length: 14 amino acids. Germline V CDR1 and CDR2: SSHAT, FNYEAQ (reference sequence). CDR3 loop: CASSLDLASDTQYF. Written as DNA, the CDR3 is TGTGCTAGCAGCTTAGATCTAGCGTCAGATACGCAGTATTTT.

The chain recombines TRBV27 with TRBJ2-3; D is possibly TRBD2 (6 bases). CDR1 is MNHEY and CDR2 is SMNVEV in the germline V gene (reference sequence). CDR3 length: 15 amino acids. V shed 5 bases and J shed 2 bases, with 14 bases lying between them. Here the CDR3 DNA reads TGTGCCAGCAGTCTAATCGGGACTCTCACAGATACGCAGTATTTT. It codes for CASSLIGTLTDTQYF.

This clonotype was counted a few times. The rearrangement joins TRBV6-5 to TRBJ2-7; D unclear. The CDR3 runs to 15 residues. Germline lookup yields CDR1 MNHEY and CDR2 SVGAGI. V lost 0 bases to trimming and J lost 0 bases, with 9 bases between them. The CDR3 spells CASSYSPSNSYEQYF. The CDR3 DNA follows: TGTGCCAGCAGTTACTCACCATCGAACTCCTACGAGCAGTACTTC.

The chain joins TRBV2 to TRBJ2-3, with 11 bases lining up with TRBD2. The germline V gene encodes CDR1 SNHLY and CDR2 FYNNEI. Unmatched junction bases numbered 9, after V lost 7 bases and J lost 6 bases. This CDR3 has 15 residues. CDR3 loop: CASTEGGLAEDTQYF. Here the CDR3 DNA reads TGTGCCAGCACCGAGGGGGGACTAGCGGAGGATACGCAGTATTTT.

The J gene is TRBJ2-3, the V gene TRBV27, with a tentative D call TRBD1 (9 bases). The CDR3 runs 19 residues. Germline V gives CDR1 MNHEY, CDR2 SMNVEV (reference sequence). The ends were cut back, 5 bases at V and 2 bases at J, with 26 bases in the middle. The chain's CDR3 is CASSPTRGGTGIFTDTQYF. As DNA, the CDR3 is TGTGCCAGCAGTCCTACCCGCGGGGGGACAGGGATTTTCACAGATACGCAGTATTTT.

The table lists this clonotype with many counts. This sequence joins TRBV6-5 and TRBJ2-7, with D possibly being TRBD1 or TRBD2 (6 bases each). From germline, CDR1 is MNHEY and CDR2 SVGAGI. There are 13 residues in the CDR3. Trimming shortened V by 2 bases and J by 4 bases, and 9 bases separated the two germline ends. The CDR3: CASSYGGPYEQYF. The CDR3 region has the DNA TGTGCCAGCAGTTACGGGGGGCCTTACGAGCAGTACTTC.

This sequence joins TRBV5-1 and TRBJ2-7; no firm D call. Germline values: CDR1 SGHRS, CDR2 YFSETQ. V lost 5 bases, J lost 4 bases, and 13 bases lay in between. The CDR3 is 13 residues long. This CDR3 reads CASRAAQLYEQYF. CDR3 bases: TGCGCCAGCAGGGCAGCACAATTGTACGAGCAGTACTTC.

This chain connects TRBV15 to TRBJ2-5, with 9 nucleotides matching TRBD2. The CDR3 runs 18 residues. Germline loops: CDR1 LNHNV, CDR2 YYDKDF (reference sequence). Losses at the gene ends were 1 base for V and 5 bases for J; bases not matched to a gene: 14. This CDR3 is CATSRGVRREGQTETQYF. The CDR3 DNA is TGTGCCACCAGCAGAGGAGTTCGGCGGGAGGGCCAAACTGAGACCCAGTACTTC.

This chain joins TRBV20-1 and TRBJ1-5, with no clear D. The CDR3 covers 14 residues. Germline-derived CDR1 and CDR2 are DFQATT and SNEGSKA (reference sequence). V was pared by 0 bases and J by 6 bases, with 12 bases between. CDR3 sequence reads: CSARDRGESQPQHF. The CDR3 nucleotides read TGCAGTGCTAGAGATCGTGGGGAATCTCAGCCCCAGCATTTT.

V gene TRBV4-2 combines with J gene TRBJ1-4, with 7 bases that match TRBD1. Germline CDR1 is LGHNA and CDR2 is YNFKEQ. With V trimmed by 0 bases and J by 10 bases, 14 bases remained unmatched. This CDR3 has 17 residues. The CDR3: CASSQDGDSDPGGKLFF. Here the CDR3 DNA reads TGTGCCAGCAGCCAAGATGGGGACAGCGACCCTGGGGGAAAACTGTTTTTT.

The CDR3 DNA reads as TGTGCCAGCTCTACTCGGGACAGGGGTGGGAATGAGCAGTTCTTC. This gives the protein CASSTRDRGGNEQFF. This sequence joins TRBV6-2 or TRBV6-3 and TRBJ2-1; TRBD1 agrees at 10 bases. Germline CDR1 is MNHEY and CDR2 is SVGEGT. V trimming: 8 bases; J trimming: 7 bases; junction bases outside the gene matches: 11. CDR3 length: 15 residues.

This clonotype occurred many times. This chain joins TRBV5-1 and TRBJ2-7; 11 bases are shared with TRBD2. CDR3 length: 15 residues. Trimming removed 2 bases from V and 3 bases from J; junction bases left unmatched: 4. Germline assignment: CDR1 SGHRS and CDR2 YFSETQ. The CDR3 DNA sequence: TGCGCCAGCAGCTTTACTAGCGGGGGTAGCTACGAGCAGTACTTC. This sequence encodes CASSFTSGGSYEQYF.

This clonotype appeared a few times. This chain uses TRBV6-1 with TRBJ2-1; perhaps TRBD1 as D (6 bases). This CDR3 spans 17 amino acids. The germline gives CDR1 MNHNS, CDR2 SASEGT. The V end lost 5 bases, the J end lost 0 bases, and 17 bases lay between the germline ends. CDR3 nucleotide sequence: TGTGCCAGCAGTATGATCGTGTCGGACAGCTCCTACAATGAGCAGTTCTTC. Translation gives CASSMIVSDSSYNEQFF.

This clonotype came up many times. The CDR3 DNA follows: TGTGCCAGCAGCTCCCCTGCGGGATTGGGCAATGAGCAGTTCTTC. The encoded protein is CASSSPAGLGNEQFF. This chain uses TRBV11-2 with TRBJ2-1; D is perhaps TRBD2 (6 bases). Trimming left V 4 bases short and J 6 bases short, with 16 bases between. CDR1 SGHAT and CDR2 FQNNGV come from the germline V gene. The CDR3 has 15 residues.

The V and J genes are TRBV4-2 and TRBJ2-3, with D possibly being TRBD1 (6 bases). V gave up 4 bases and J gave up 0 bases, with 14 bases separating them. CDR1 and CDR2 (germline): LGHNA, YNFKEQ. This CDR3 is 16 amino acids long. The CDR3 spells CASSPRGGSSTDTQYF. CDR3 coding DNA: TGTGCCAGCAGCCCTAGAGGGGGATCTAGCACAGATACGCAGTATTTT.

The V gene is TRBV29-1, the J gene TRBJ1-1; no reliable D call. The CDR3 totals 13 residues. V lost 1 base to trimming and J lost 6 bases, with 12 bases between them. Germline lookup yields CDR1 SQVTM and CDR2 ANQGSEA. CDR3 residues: CSVEVLGSAEAFF. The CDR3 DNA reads TGCAGCGTTGAAGTTTTAGGGAGTGCTGAAGCTTTCTTT.

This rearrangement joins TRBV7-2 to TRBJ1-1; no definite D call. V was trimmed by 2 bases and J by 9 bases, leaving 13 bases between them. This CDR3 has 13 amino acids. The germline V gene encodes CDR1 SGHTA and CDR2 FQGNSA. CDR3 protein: CASSLLNGSKAFF. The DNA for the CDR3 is TGTGCCAGCAGCTTACTGAATGGTTCGAAAGCTTTCTTT.

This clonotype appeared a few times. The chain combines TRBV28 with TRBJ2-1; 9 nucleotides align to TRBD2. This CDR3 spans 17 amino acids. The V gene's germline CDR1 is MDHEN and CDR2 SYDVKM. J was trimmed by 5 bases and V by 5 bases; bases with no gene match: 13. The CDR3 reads CASSPPQDSGSNNEQFF. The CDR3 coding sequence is TGTGCCAGCAGTCCCCCCCAGGATAGCGGGAGTAACAATGAGCAGTTCTTC.

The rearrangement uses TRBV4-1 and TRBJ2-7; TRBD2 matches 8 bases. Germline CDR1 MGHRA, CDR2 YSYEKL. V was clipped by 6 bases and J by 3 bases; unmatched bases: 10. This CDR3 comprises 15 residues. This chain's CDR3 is CASREAVTSGYEQYF. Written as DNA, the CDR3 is TGCGCCAGCAGGGAAGCGGTAACTAGCGGCTACGAGCAGTACTTC.

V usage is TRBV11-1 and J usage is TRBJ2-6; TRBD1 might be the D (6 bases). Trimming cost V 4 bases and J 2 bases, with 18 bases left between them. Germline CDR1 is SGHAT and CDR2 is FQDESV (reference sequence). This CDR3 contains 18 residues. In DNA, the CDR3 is TGTGCCAGCAGCTCCCACCAGGGGTCTCGGGCTGGGGCCAACGTCCTGACTTTC. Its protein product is CASSSHQGSRAGANVLTF.

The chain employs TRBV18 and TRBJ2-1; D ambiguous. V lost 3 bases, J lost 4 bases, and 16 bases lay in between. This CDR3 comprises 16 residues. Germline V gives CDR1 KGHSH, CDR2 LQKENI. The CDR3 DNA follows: TGTGCCAGCTCACCTGCGAAAAAACAAGCGTACAATGAGCAGTTCTTC. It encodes CASSPAKKQAYNEQFF.

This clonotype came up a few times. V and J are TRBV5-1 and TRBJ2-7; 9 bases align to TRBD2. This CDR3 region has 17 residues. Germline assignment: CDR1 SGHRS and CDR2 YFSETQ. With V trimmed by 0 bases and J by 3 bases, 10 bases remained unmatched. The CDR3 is CASSLALAGTSLYEQYF. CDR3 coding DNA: TGCGCCAGCAGCTTGGCCCTAGCGGGAACGTCTCTCTACGAGCAGTACTTC.

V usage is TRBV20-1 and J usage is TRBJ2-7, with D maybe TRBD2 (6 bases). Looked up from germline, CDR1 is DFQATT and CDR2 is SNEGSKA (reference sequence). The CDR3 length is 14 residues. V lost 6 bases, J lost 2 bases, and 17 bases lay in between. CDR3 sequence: CSAGVRDPAYEQYF. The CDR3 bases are TGCAGTGCCGGAGTGCGGGACCCTGCCTACGAGCAGTACTTC.

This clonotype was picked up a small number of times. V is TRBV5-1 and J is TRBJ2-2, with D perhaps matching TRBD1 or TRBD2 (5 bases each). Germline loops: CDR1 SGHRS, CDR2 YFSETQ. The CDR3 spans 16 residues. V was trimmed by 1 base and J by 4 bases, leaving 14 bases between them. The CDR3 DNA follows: TGCGCCAGCAGCTTGATGTACGGGGACGGCACCGGGGAGCTGTTTTTT. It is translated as CASSLMYGDGTGELFF.